What follows are 16 T cell receptor beta chains derived from one specimen sequenced in a study of identical twins. TCRdb recomputed calls from the 5' RACE reads with MiXCR, one row per CDR3 protein. The sample includes around 340,000 distinct CDR3 sequences, around 9% seen only once; the top ten take more than 8%. The sequenced material came from naive T cells sorted from blood. Receptors were obtained from a woman between 50 and 59 years old in good health.

This clonotype was counted a single time. The chain joins TRBV5-5 to TRBJ2-7; possibly TRBD1 for D (5 bases). Trimming stripped 4 bases from V and 0 bases from J, with 14 bases between. CDR3 length: 15 residues. Germline CDR1 is SGHKS and CDR2 is YYEKEE (reference sequence). The CDR3: CASSLVQGISYEQYF. CDR3 bases: TGTGCCAGCAGCCTGGTGCAGGGAATCTCCTACGAGCAGTACTTC.

The CDR3 DNA is TGTGCCAGCAGCTTAGGGCGGACAGGCCTCACCGGGGAGCTGTTTTTT. Amino acid sequence: CASSLGRTGLTGELFF. The chain employs TRBV11-2 and TRBJ2-2; TRBD1 agrees at 7 bases. CDR1 is SGHAT and CDR2 is FQNNGV in the germline V gene. V was clipped by 1 base and J by 4 bases; unmatched bases: 6. The CDR3 spans 16 residues. The variable domain in full, with the rest retrieved from reference TRBV11-2 and TRBJ2-2, is EAGVAQSPRYKIIEKRQSVAFWCNPISGHATLYWYQQILGQGPKLLIQFQNNGVVDDSQLPKDRFSAERLKGVDSTLKIQPAKLEDSAVYLCASSLGRTGLTGELFFGEGSRLTVL.

This clonotype has at least ten counts. The J gene is TRBJ1-5, the V gene TRBV5-5, with 7 bases fitting TRBD1. Per germline, CDR1 SGHKS and CDR2 YYEKEE (reference sequence). The CDR3 contains 15 residues. V lost 4 bases, J lost 5 bases, and 9 bases stayed unmatched. CDR3 sequence (DNA): TGTGCCAGCAGCCTCACCGGGACAGCCGATCAGCCCCAGCATTTT. It yields the protein CASSLTGTADQPQHF.

This clonotype has ten or more counts. This rearrangement joins TRBV3-1 to TRBJ1-2, with D unresolved. Germline CDR1 is LGHDT and CDR2 is YNNKEL (reference sequence). Trimming removed 5 bases from V and 0 bases from J, with 10 bases in between. The CDR3 is 14 amino acids. This CDR3 is CASSTIQANYGYTF. The CDR3 DNA reads as TGTGCCAGCAGCACAATTCAGGCTAACTATGGCTACACCTTC.

This clonotype was counted between two and nine times. This chain joins TRBV25-1 and TRBJ2-3, with a tentative D call TRBD2 (7 bases). The CDR3 sequence is 14 residues long. Germline V lookup: CDR1 MGHDK, CDR2 SYGVNS. V lost 4 bases, J lost 10 bases, and 18 bases lay in between. The CDR3 is CASSVMGGGVPQYF. CDR3 in DNA: TGTGCCAGCAGTGTAATGGGAGGGGGTGTTCCGCAGTATTTT. The complete variable domain, with remaining parts taken from reference TRBV25-1 and TRBJ2-3, reads EADIYQTPRYLVIGTGKKITLECSQTMGHDKMYWYQQDPGMELHLIHYSYGVNSTEKGDLSSESTVSRIRTEHFPLTLESARPSHTSQYLCASSVMGGGVPQYFGPGTRLTVL.

The chain employs TRBV5-1 and TRBJ2-1; a weak D match, TRBD2 (6 bases). The V and J ends lost 2 bases and 1 base respectively, with 13 bases between them. CDR1 and CDR2 from the germline V gene are SGHRS and YFSETQ. CDR3 size: 16 residues. This CDR3 is CASSLTGVGSYNEQFF. The CDR3 coding sequence is TGCGCCAGCAGCTTAACGGGAGTGGGGTCCTACAATGAGCAGTTCTTC.

This chain connects TRBV3-1 to TRBJ2-1, with D tentatively TRBD1 (5 bases). The CDR3 is made up of 16 amino acids. Germline V lookup: CDR1 LGHDT, CDR2 YNNKEL (reference sequence). V was shortened by 0 bases and J by 7 bases, with 16 bases between the two germline ends. The CDR3 here is CASSQDLRGMGNEQFF. The CDR3 nucleotides are TGTGCCAGCAGCCAAGATCTAAGGGGCATGGGGAATGAGCAGTTCTTC.

This clonotype was seen only a few times. The chain recombines TRBV5-4 with TRBJ2-7, with D perhaps assigned TRBD1 or TRBD2 (5 bases each). V was clipped by 4 bases and J by 0 bases, with 8 bases between them. Germline CDR1 reads SGHNT; CDR2 reads YYREEE (reference sequence). CDR3 length: 13 residues. Written as DNA, the CDR3 is TGTGCCAGCAGCCGGGACGGCTCCTACGAGCAGTACGTC. Residues: CASSRDGSYEQYV.

There are many counts of this clonotype. The rearrangement joins TRBV20-1 to TRBJ2-5, with 7 bases aligning to TRBD2. The CDR3 spans 13 residues. The V segment lost 2 bases and the J segment 2 bases; nucleotides outside the gene matches: 2. Germline V CDR1 and CDR2: DFQATT, SNEGSKA (reference sequence). The CDR3, as DNA: TGCAGTGCTAGAACTAGCGCGCAAGAGACCCAGTACTTC. Protein sequence: CSARTSAQETQYF.

This chain uses TRBV3-1 with TRBJ2-1; the D is unclear. V lost 2 bases and J lost 0, with 14 bases in between. Per germline, CDR1 LGHDT and CDR2 YNNKEL (reference sequence). The CDR3 is 17 residues long. CDR3 in DNA: TGTGCCAGCAGCCAACCGTCCAGCGCGAGCTCCTACAATGAGCAGTTCTTC. Amino acid sequence: CASSQPSSASSYNEQFF.

The chain uses TRBV7-9 and TRBJ2-7; no firm D call. The length of the CDR3 is 15 residues. Germline lookup yields CDR1 SEHNR and CDR2 FQNEAQ (reference sequence). The V and J ends lost 6 bases and 0 bases respectively, with 15 bases between them. Written as DNA, the CDR3 is TGTGCCAGCAGGCCCGCGGACCTGAGCTCCTACGAGCAGTACTTC. It codes for CASRPADLSSYEQYF. Full variable domain (outside the CDR3, taken from reference TRBV7-9 and TRBJ2-7): DTGVSQNPRHKITKRGQNVTFRCDPISEHNRLYWYRQTLGQGPEFLTYFQNEAQLEKSRLLSDRFSAERPKGSFSTLEIQRTEQGDSAMYLCASRPADLSSYEQYFGPGTRLTVT.

V is TRBV5-1 and J is TRBJ2-1; possibly TRBD2 for D (5 bases). Deletions cut 3 bases from V and 4 bases from J, with 14 bases between. The CDR3 contains 15 residues. Germline V CDR1 and CDR2: SGHRS, YFSETQ. CDR3 sequence: CASSSDRTYYNEQFF. CDR3 DNA: TGCGCCAGCAGCTCTGATAGGACTTATTACAATGAGCAGTTCTTC.

The CDR3 region is CASSQDIIRGGRQNNEQFF. The CDR3 DNA follows: TGCGCCAGCAGCCAAGATATTATCCGCGGCGGCCGGCAAAACAATGAGCAGTTCTTC. The chain links TRBV4-1 to TRBJ2-1; D gene uncertain. This CDR3 has 19 amino acids. V dropped 0 bases and J dropped 5 bases, with 23 bases sitting between them. Germline V lookup: CDR1 MGHRA, CDR2 YSYEKL.

The chain is built from TRBV19 and TRBJ2-7, with D perhaps TRBD2 (5 bases). CDR1 and CDR2 from the germline V gene are LNHDA and SQIVND (reference sequence). Trimming stripped 5 bases from V and 3 bases from J, with 23 bases between. This CDR3 contains 17 residues. The CDR3 DNA reads TGTGCCAGTAGTTTGAGTACAGCGGAGAGAGGGATCTACGAGCAGTACTTC. Amino acids: CASSLSTAERGIYEQYF. Filled out from reference TRBV19 and TRBJ2-7, the complete variable domain reads DGGITQSPKYLFRKEGQNVTLSCEQNLNHDAMYWYRQDPGQGLRLIYYSQIVNDFQKGDIAEGYSVSREKKESFPLTVTSAQKNPTAFYLCASSLSTAERGIYEQYFGPGTRLTVT.

The V gene is TRBV4-1, the J gene TRBJ2-1; 8 bases map to TRBD2. The germline V gene encodes CDR1 MGHRA and CDR2 YSYEKL. The trim removed 5 bases at V and 4 bases at J, leaving 7 bases unmatched. The CDR3 is made up of 15 amino acids. CDR3 bases: TGCGCCAGCAGCATCCGGGAGGGCCCTTACAATGAGCAGTTCTTC. Translated, it gives CASSIREGPYNEQFF.

The rearrangement uses TRBV12-3 or TRBV12-4 and TRBJ2-7; D is ambiguous. V was shortened by 5 bases and J by 6 bases, with 11 bases between the two germline ends. The CDR3 is made up of 12 amino acids. The CDR3 DNA reads TGTGCCAGCAGTCTTGTCGGGCGCGAGCAGTACTTC. Translated, it gives CASSLVGREQYF.